The present TCR beta chain was sequenced within a study of T cell responses to AZD1222 COVID-19 vaccine. Study overall: Samples with a second dose at about 4 or about 12 weeks were pooled together. General study results and limits: Only after the peak T cell response were repertoires sampled.

Measured with immunoSEQ multiplex PCR; TCRdb has only the in-frame clones, and not every one. Of 150,000 to 200,000 clones in the sample, approximately 90% are singletons; the top ten hold around 1.3%. This CDR3 contains 11 residues. Germline V gives CDR1 SGHTS, CDR2 YDEGEE. Trimming took 3 bases from V and 7 from J, leaving 7 bases between them. In this sample, this clone turned up once. The antigen is not known. The sample here was peripheral blood, taken on day 0 of AZD1222 vaccination. The chain couples TRBV5-8 to TRBJ1-2; D not resolved. The TCR comes from an adult in good health. CDR3 nucleotides: TGTGCCAGCAGCTCCCGTCGTGGCTACACCTTC. Amino acids: CASSSRRGYTF.